One and the same sample provided the 8 T cell receptor beta chains below, sequenced in a study of radiation and T cells in renal cell carcinoma. Assay: immunoSEQ multiplex PCR; the TCRdb copy retains only in-frame clones and omits some. The top ten hold approximately 10% of the sample, which has 15,000 to 17,000 clones, about 56% seen once. Noted treatment: treatment-naive control, cytoreductive nephrectomy. Here the sequenced sample was tumor tissue, taken from a patient whose treatment was nephrectomy without radiotherapy. The receptors were sampled from a man aged 45 to 65 with renal cell carcinoma.

CDR3 loop: CASSSFGQGGNSPLHF. CDR3 nucleotides: TGTGCCAGCAGCTCTTTCGGACAGGGTGGGAATTCACCCCTCCACTTT. The J gene is TRBJ1-6, the V gene TRBV13; TRBD1 agrees at 8 bases. The length of the CDR3 is 16 residues. V shed 4 bases, J shed 7 bases, and the junction held 9 bases outside the gene matches. Per the germline V gene, CDR1 is PRHDT and CDR2 is FYEKMQ (reference sequence).

The chain employs TRBV6-1 and TRBJ1-2; TRBD1 agrees at 7 bases. From germline, CDR1 is MNHNS and CDR2 SASEGT. The CDR3 runs 15 residues. V lost 4 bases and J lost 4; bases outside the gene matches: 9. The CDR3 DNA reads as TGTGCCAGCAGTGGGGGGACAGTCCTCATCTATGGCTACACCTTC. Translated: CASSGGTVLIYGYTF.

CDR3 residues: CASSQTLAGGPGNEQFF. The CDR3 DNA is TGCGCCAGCAGCCAGACTTTAGCGGGGGGGCCTGGCAATGAGCAGTTCTTC. This chain links TRBV4-3 with TRBJ2-1; 11 nucleotides match TRBD2. Germline V gives CDR1 LGHNA, CDR2 YSLEER. Losses at the gene ends were 3 bases for V and 6 bases for J; bases not matched to a gene: 10. The CDR3 length is 17 residues.

This chain links TRBV2 with TRBJ2-1, with TRBD1 matching over 7 bases. Germline CDR1 and CDR2: SNHLY and FYNNEI. The length of the CDR3 is 13 residues. Trimming cost V 4 bases and J 7 bases; bases outside gene matches: 4. The DNA of the CDR3 is TGTGCCAGCAGTGCAGGGGGAAGGAATGAGCAGTTCTTC. It encodes CASSAGGRNEQFF.

CDR3 amino acids: CASSPGRATNEKLFF. The DNA of the CDR3 is TGTGCCAGCAGTCCGGGCCGAGCAACTAATGAAAAACTGTTTTTT. V usage is TRBV6-5 and J usage is TRBJ1-4; no reliable D call. The V end lost 5 bases, the J end lost 0 bases, and 10 bases lay between the germline ends. The CDR3 has 15 residues. The germline gives CDR1 MNHEY, CDR2 SVGAGI.

This clone was seen a few times. The chain joins TRBV11-2 to TRBJ2-3; unclear D gene. CDR3 length: 16 residues. Trimming shortened V by 5 bases and J by 5 bases, and 20 bases separated the two germline ends. Germline V lookup: CDR1 SGHAT, CDR2 FQNNGV. The DNA of the CDR3 is TGTGCCAGCAGCGGAATTCCCCGCAAGTCCTTAGATACGCAGTATTTT. Residues: CASSGIPRKSLDTQYF. Based on the CDR3 plus reference TRBV11-2 and TRBJ2-3, the full variable domain is EAGVAQSPRYKIIEKRQSVAFWCNPISGHATLYWYQQILGQGPKLLIQFQNNGVVDDSQLPKDRFSAERLKGVDSTLKIQPAKLEDSAVYLCASSGIPRKSLDTQYFGPGTRLTVL.

The CDR3 DNA is TGTGCCAGCAGCTTAGCGCTAGGTGGGATATCCAGCACAGATACGCAGTATTTT. Amino acid sequence: CASSLALGGISSTDTQYF. V is TRBV7-6 and J is TRBJ2-3; D unclear. V was trimmed by 0 bases and J by 0 bases, leaving 16 bases between them. The CDR3 length is 18 residues. CDR1 is SGHVS, CDR2 FNYEAQ, per germline. The full variable domain, rest sourced from reference TRBV7-6 and TRBJ2-3, is GAGVSQSPRYKVTKRGQDVALRCDPISGHVSLYWYRQALGQGPEFLTYFNYEAQQDKSGLPNDRFSAERPEGSISTLTIQRTEQRDSAMYRCASSLALGGISSTDTQYFGPGTRLTVL.

This clone was counted between two and nine times. The genes are TRBV7-2 and TRBJ1-2, with a weak D call TRBD1 (6 bases). The CDR3 is 12 residues long. Trimming removed 5 bases from V and 8 bases from J, with 12 bases in between. Germline V gene data show CDR1 as SGHTA and CDR2 as FQGNSA. This chain's CDR3 is CASSPPRGGYTF. The CDR3 DNA reads as TGTGCCAGCAGCCCCCCCAGGGGCGGCTACACCTTC.